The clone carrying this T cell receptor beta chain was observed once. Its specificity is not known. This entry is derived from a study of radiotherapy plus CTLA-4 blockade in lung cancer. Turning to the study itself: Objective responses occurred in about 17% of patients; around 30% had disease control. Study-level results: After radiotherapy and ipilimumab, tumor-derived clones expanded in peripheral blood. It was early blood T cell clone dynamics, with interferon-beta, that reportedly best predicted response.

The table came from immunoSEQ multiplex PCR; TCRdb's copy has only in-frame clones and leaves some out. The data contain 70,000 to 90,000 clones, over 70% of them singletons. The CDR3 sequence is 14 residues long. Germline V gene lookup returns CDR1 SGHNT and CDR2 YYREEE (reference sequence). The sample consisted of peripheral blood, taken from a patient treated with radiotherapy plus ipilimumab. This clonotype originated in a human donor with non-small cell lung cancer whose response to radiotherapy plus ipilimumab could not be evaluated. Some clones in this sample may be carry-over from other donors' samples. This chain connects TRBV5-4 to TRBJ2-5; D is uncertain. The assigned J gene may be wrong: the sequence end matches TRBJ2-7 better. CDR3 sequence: CASSPDSLSYEQYF. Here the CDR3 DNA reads TGTGCCAGCAGCCCTGACTCACTTTCCTACGAGCAGTACTTC.